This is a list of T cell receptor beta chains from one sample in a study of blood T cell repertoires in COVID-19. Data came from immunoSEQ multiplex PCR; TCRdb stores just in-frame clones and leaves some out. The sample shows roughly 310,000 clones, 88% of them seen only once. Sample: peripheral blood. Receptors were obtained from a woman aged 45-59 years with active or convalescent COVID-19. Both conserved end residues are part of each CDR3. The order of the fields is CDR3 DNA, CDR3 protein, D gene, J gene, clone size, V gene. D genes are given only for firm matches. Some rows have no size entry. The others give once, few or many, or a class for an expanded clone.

TGTGCCAGCAGCCCTTCGACAGGGGCGTCGGGGGCCAACGTCCTGACTTTC	CASSPSTGASGANVLTF	TRBD1	TRBJ2-6	NA	TRBV6-2/TRBV6-3
TGTGCCACCAGTGACCCTAGTATACACCAAGAGACCCAGTACTTC	CATSDPSIHQETQYF	NA	TRBJ2-5	NA	TRBV24-1
TGTGCCAGCAGCCAAGATGAAGGACTAGTTCCAGATACGCAGTATTTT	CASSQDEGLVPDTQYF	TRBD2	TRBJ2-3	once	TRBV4-2
TGTGCCAGCAGCTCTGGGACTAGCGGGAGAATCGGGGAGCTGTTTTTT	CASSSGTSGRIGELFF	TRBD2	TRBJ2-2	NA	TRBV5-4
TGCGCCAGCAGCCAAGATTTGGCCGGCGGGACCCAGTACTTC	CASSQDLAGGTQYF	NA	TRBJ2-5	NA	TRBV4-3
TGTGCCAGCAGCTTAGGGACAGGGGCTAATGAAAAACTGTTTTTT	CASSLGTGANEKLFF	TRBD1	TRBJ1-4	once	TRBV7-9
TGTGCCTGGAAGGGAACGGGGGGGCCCGTAGATACGCAGTATTTT	CAWKGTGGPVDTQYF	TRBD2	TRBJ2-3	NA	TRBV30
TGTGCCAGCAGCTCAGTAGCCGGGACAGGGTCCCATGAGCAGTTCTTC	CASSSVAGTGSHEQFF	TRBD1	TRBJ2-1	few	TRBV7-2
TGTGCCAGCAGCTTGGGGGACAGGGATACGCAGTATTTT	CASSLGDRDTQYF	TRBD1	TRBJ2-3	NA	TRBV5-4
TGTGCCAGCAGCGTCCGTTGGGGGCTAAGAAACACCATATATTTT	CASSVRWGLRNTIYF	NA	TRBJ1-3	NA	TRBV7-9
TGTGCCAGTAGTATTTTCGCTGGACAGGGCATAAAAGTTTACACTGAAGCTTTCTTT	CASSIFAGQGIKVYTEAFF	TRBD1	TRBJ1-1	NA	TRBV19
TGTGCCAGCACCCAAATCGGGGAGCTGTTTTTT	CASTQIGELFF	NA	TRBJ2-2	NA	TRBV12-3/TRBV12-4
TGTGCCAGCAGGCTAGCTGGAGAGCAGTTCTTC	CASRLAGEQFF	NA	TRBJ2-1	NA	TRBV11-2
TGTGCCTGGGGAACAGGGTCGAGCACAGATACGCAGTATTTT	CAWGTGSSTDTQYF	NA	TRBJ2-3	NA	TRBV30
TGTGCCACCAGCTTGACAGGGGCCACCTTTGGGGATACGCAGTATTTT	CATSLTGATFGDTQYF	TRBD1	TRBJ2-3	NA	TRBV15
TGTGCCAGCTCACCACCCAGGGTAGCGGGCAACTACGAGCAGTACTTC	CASSPPRVAGNYEQYF	TRBD2	TRBJ2-7	NA	TRBV18
TGTGCCAGCAGTGACGATCAGAGGTTATTGAATTCACCCCTCCACTTT	CASSDDQRLLNSPLHF	NA	TRBJ1-6	few	TRBV6-1
TGCAGTGCTAGTCCCGAACAGGGGGGAAGGGTAGCTTTCTTT	CSASPEQGGRVAFF	TRBD1	TRBJ1-1	NA	TRBV20-1
TGTGCCAGCAGTGGTGGGAGGGGAGGAGGCTATGGCTACACCTTC	CASSGGRGGGYGYTF	NA	TRBJ1-2	NA	TRBV7-2
TGTGCCAGCAGCTCACTAGCGGGAGCCTACAATGAGCAGTTCTTC	CASSSLAGAYNEQFF	TRBD2	TRBJ2-1	NA	TRBV9
TGTGCCTGGAGTGCCCGGGGGGTTGGATCCGAGCAGTACTTC	CAWSARGVGSEQYF	TRBD2	TRBJ2-7	few	TRBV30
TGCGCCAGCAGCCCCGGACAGGGGACCTCCAATGGCTACACCTTC	CASSPGQGTSNGYTF	TRBD1	TRBJ1-2	NA	TRBV4-1
TGTGCCAGCAGCTCTATTGTGGGGGGAACCTACGAGCAGTACTTC	CASSSIVGGTYEQYF	NA	TRBJ2-7	once	TRBV7-8
TGTGCCAGCTCACCACTAGGTCAGGGGGGGGCCAACGTCCTGACTTTC	CASSPLGQGGANVLTF	NA	TRBJ2-6	NA	TRBV18
TGTGCCTGGAGTGTAATTAGCGGGAGCGAGCAGTACTTC	CAWSVISGSEQYF	TRBD2	TRBJ2-7	NA	TRBV30
TGTGCCACCAGCACCCAGCGGGGGTACAACACAGATACGCAGTATTTT	CATSTQRGYNTDTQYF	TRBD2	TRBJ2-3	NA	TRBV15
TGTGCCAGCAGCGTGGGACAGAGCAACACTGAAGCTTTCTTT	CASSVGQSNTEAFF	TRBD1	TRBJ1-1	NA	TRBV9
TGTGCCAGCAGCTCCGGACAGCGAGAGTATGGCTACACCTTC	CASSSGQREYGYTF	NA	TRBJ1-2	NA	TRBV13
TGTGCCACCCGGGACAGCCAGGCTGATACGCAGTATTTT	CATRDSQADTQYF	TRBD1	TRBJ2-3	NA	TRBV13
TGTGCCAGCAGGCCGTTCGCCCTTGAGGGGGACAGGGGGCCTTGGGCCAAAAACATTCAGTACTTC	CASRPFALEGDRGPWAKNIQYF	TRBD1	TRBJ2-4	NA	TRBV28
TGTGCCAGCAGCTCCCTCCACCGACTAGCGGGGGGGAGGCCCTACGAGCAGTACTTC	CASSSLHRLAGGRPYEQYF	TRBD2	TRBJ2-7	NA	TRBV7-2
TGTGCCAGCAGTTACGGCCGTTCGGATACGCAGTATTTT	CASSYGRSDTQYF	NA	TRBJ2-3	NA	TRBV6-5
TGTGCCAGCAGCCAAGACAGGGATTCACCCCTCCACTTT	CASSQDRDSPLHF	NA	TRBJ1-6	NA	TRBV3-1/TRBV3-2
TGTGCCTGGGCCAGGGGAGGGAAAGCAGGGGCCAACGTCCTGACTTTC	CAWARGGKAGANVLTF	NA	TRBJ2-6	NA	TRBV30
TGTGCCTCCTCCCAAGGACAGACTAAAACAAGGCTGTTTTTT	CASSQGQTKTRLFF	NA	TRBJ2-2	NA	TRBV11-3
TGTGCCAGCAGCGGTAAAACAGGGCACAATCAGCCCCAGCATTTT	CASSGKTGHNQPQHF	NA	TRBJ1-5	NA	TRBV27
TGTGCCAGTAGGGCAATCTCTGGGGCCAACGTCCTGACTTTC	CASRAISGANVLTF	NA	TRBJ2-6	NA	TRBV19
TGTGCCAGCAGCGATTGGGCGGGGGCCTACAATGAGCAGTTCTTC	CASSDWAGAYNEQFF	TRBD2	TRBJ2-1	NA	TRBV7-2
TGTGCCAGCTCACCCGGGGACTCTGGCTACACCTTC	CASSPGDSGYTF	NA	TRBJ1-2	few	TRBV18
TGTGCCAGCAGCGGGGGGGCTGGAAACACCATATATTTT	CASSGGAGNTIYF	NA	TRBJ1-3	NA	TRBV9
TGTGCCAGCAGTGAAGACGGGAGTTATCGCTACAATGAGCAGTTCTTC	CASSEDGSYRYNEQFF	NA	TRBJ2-1	NA	TRBV25-1
TGTGCCAGCTGGGGACAGCCCAATTCACCCCTCCACTTT	CASWGQPNSPLHF	TRBD1	TRBJ1-6	NA	TRBV19
TGTGCCAGCAGTTACCTACAGGGGGGCACTGAAGCTTTCTTT	CASSYLQGGTEAFF	TRBD1	TRBJ1-1	NA	TRBV6-2/TRBV6-3
TGTGCCAGCTCCGGGGGGACGGTAAATTCACCCCTCCACTTT	CASSGGTVNSPLHF	NA	TRBJ1-6	NA	TRBV6-7
TGCGCCAGCAGCCAGGACAGGGGGCTTTACAATGAGCAGTTCTTC	CASSQDRGLYNEQFF	TRBD1	TRBJ2-1	NA	TRBV4-3
TGTGCCAGCTGCACCGGGACAGGAAGCACCGGGGAGCTGTTTTTT	CASCTGTGSTGELFF	TRBD1	TRBJ2-2	once	TRBV3-1/TRBV3-2
TGTGCCAGCAGTTTCCCGGGACAGGGGAAGAACTATGGCTACACCTTC	CASSFPGQGKNYGYTF	TRBD1	TRBJ1-2	NA	TRBV6-6
TGTGCCAGCAGTCTTAGGTTCCGGGAACATGGCTACACCTTC	CASSLRFREHGYTF	NA	TRBJ1-2	NA	TRBV7-2
TGTGCCAGCAGCTCAGGGGGTAGTCACCAGCCCCAGCATTTT	CASSSGGSHQPQHF	TRBD1	TRBJ1-5	NA	TRBV7-9
TGTGCCAGCGGCGGGGGCAGAGCCTACGAGCAGTACTTC	CASGGGRAYEQYF	NA	TRBJ2-7	NA	TRBV6-5
TGTGCCAGCAGCGCTGGACTAGCGGGGGGCCCGAGCTCCTACGAGCAGTACTTC	CASSAGLAGGPSSYEQYF	TRBD2	TRBJ2-7	NA	TRBV7-6
TGTGCCAGCAGCTCCCCACTAGCGGGAGTGGGTGAGCAGTTCTTC	CASSSPLAGVGEQFF	TRBD2	TRBJ2-1	NA	TRBV7-2
TGTGCCAGCAGCCCAACCCCAGCGGGGTACAATGAGCAGTTCTTC	CASSPTPAGYNEQFF	TRBD2	TRBJ2-1	NA	TRBV2
TGTGCCTGGTCCCAGTCCTCTGGAAACACCATATATTTT	CAWSQSSGNTIYF	NA	TRBJ1-3	NA	TRBV30
TGTGCCAGCAGTCGACAGGGGATATATAATTCACCCCTCCACTTT	CASSRQGIYNSPLHF	TRBD1	TRBJ1-6	NA	TRBV6-5